The sequence of this T cell receptor (beta chain) was determined in a study of monozygotic twins with inflammatory bowel disease. TCRdb re-analyzed the 5' RACE reads; it lists each CDR3 protein once, without DNA. The table for this sample gives just over 300,000 distinct CDR3 sequences. Germline CDR1 is SGDLS and CDR2 is YYNGEE. CDR3 length: 20 amino acids. The rearrangement uses TRBV9 and TRBJ2-1; TCRdb indicates TRBD1, and absent DNA this call remains unverified. The sample was blood. The receptor was isolated from a human donor with ulcerative colitis or Crohn's disease, or a healthy co-twin of an affected twin (not recorded which). The CDR3 protein is CASSVEGGHSTISSYNEQFF. The entire variable domain, with the rest obtained from reference TRBV9 and TRBJ2-1, is as follows: DSGVTQTPKHLITATGQRVTLRCSPRSGDLSVYWYQQSLDQGLQFLIQYYNGEERAKGNILERFSAQQFPDLHSELNLSSLELGDSALYFCASSVEGGHSTISSYNEQFFGPGTRLTVL.